The rows below give T cell receptor beta chains drawn from one sample of a study of T cells after yellow fever vaccination. TCRdb processed the 5' RACE reads anew with MiXCR; each CDR3 protein has one entry. The table includes under 200,000 distinct CDR3 sequences, 6% to 7.5% detected once. The sequencing used CD4+ T cells sorted from PBMCs, collected 5 to 6 days after the first yellow fever vaccination. The source is a man between 18 and 35 years old who received the YFV17D yellow fever vaccine. The CDR3 runs from the conserved cysteine through the conserved F or W. The D gene is left open where the match is weak. Part of the rows lack a size; the others show once, few, many or a class for expanded clones.

v_call: TRBV5-4
clone_size: few
j_call: TRBJ1-4
cdr3_length: 16
d_call: TRBD1
cdr3_aa: CASSGTAGQGAEKLFF
cdr3_nt: TGTGCCAGCAGCGGGACCGCGGGACAGGGGGCTGAAAAACTGTTTTTT

v_call: TRBV15
clone_size: -
j_call: TRBJ2-3
cdr3_length: 14
d_call: -
cdr3_aa: CATSRSSFTDTQYF
cdr3_nt: TGTGCCACCAGCAGATCAAGCTTTACAGATACGCAGTATTTT

v_call: TRBV6-1
clone_size: many
j_call: TRBJ2-3
cdr3_length: 13
d_call: -
cdr3_aa: CASSERATDTQYF
cdr3_nt: TGTGCCAGCAGTGAAAGGGCCACAGATACGCAGTATTTT

v_call: TRBV7-9
clone_size: few
j_call: TRBJ2-3
cdr3_length: 16
d_call: TRBD2
cdr3_aa: CAREEGLAGTGDTQYF
cdr3_nt: TGTGCCAGAGAAGAAGGACTAGCGGGTACCGGGGATACGCAGTATTTT

v_call: TRBV12-5
clone_size: few
j_call: TRBJ2-5
cdr3_length: 17
d_call: TRBD1
cdr3_aa: CASGAFLPGGASETQYF
cdr3_nt: TGTGCTAGTGGTGCGTTCTTGCCAGGGGGCGCTTCGGAGACCCAGTACTTC

v_call: TRBV18
clone_size: -
j_call: TRBJ2-3
cdr3_length: 15
d_call: TRBD1
cdr3_aa: CASSQGQALTDTQYF
cdr3_nt: TGTGCCAGCTCACAGGGACAGGCACTCACAGATACGCAGTATTTT

v_call: TRBV7-3
clone_size: many
j_call: TRBJ2-5
cdr3_length: 14
d_call: TRBD2
cdr3_aa: CASSPLAGVETQYF
cdr3_nt: TGTGCCAGCAGCCCGTTAGCGGGGGTAGAGACCCAGTACTTC

v_call: TRBV7-2
clone_size: -
j_call: TRBJ2-3
cdr3_length: 14
d_call: -
cdr3_aa: CASRSRGSTDTQYF
cdr3_nt: TGTGCCAGCAGGTCGAGGGGAAGCACAGATACGCAGTATTTT

v_call: TRBV20-1
clone_size: many
j_call: TRBJ2-7
cdr3_length: 15
d_call: TRBD2
cdr3_aa: CSARQESGGSYEQYF
cdr3_nt: TGCAGTGCTAGACAGGAAAGCGGGGGCTCCTACGAGCAGTACTTC

v_call: TRBV10-3
clone_size: few
j_call: TRBJ2-5
cdr3_length: 13
d_call: TRBD1
cdr3_aa: CAISQGAQETQYF
cdr3_nt: TGTGCCATCAGCCAGGGGGCTCAAGAGACCCAGTACTTC

v_call: TRBV12-3/TRBV12-4
clone_size: many
j_call: TRBJ2-7
cdr3_length: 20
d_call: TRBD1
cdr3_aa: CASSFNFRDRAWIPRYEQYF
cdr3_nt: TGTGCCAGCAGTTTTAATTTTCGGGACAGGGCCTGGATACCACGCTACGAGCAGTACTTC

v_call: TRBV3-1
clone_size: -
j_call: TRBJ2-2
cdr3_length: 12
d_call: -
cdr3_aa: CASSPDIGELFF
cdr3_nt: TGTGCCAGCAGCCCGGATATCGGGGAGCTGTTTTTT

v_call: TRBV7-9
clone_size: few
j_call: TRBJ1-6
cdr3_length: 15
d_call: TRBD1
cdr3_aa: CASSYLGQGNSPLHF
cdr3_nt: TGTGCCAGCAGCTACTTGGGACAGGGGAATTCACCCCTCCACTTT

v_call: TRBV20-1
clone_size: few
j_call: TRBJ2-1
cdr3_length: 16
d_call: TRBD1
cdr3_aa: CSARDPGQGAGNEQFF
cdr3_nt: TGCAGTGCTAGAGATCCTGGACAGGGGGCAGGCAATGAGCAGTTCTTC

v_call: TRBV15
clone_size: -
j_call: TRBJ2-2
cdr3_length: 15
d_call: TRBD1
cdr3_aa: CATSRATGGAGELFF
cdr3_nt: TGTGCCACCAGCAGAGCGACAGGGGGGGCCGGGGAGCTGTTTTTT

v_call: TRBV5-1
clone_size: many
j_call: TRBJ2-2
cdr3_length: 13
d_call: -
cdr3_aa: CASSPPSPGELFF
cdr3_nt: TGCGCCAGCAGCCCACCTTCGCCCGGGGAGCTGTTTTTT

v_call: TRBV6-5
clone_size: -
j_call: TRBJ1-2
cdr3_length: 16
d_call: TRBD1
cdr3_aa: CASRTVPGQGVYGYTF
cdr3_nt: TGTGCCAGCAGAACCGTTCCGGGACAGGGAGTCTATGGCTACACCTTC

v_call: TRBV7-9
clone_size: -
j_call: TRBJ2-3
cdr3_length: 15
d_call: TRBD2
cdr3_aa: CASSLDAGGTDTQYF
cdr3_nt: TGTGCCAGCAGCTTAGACGCGGGGGGCACAGATACGCAGTATTTT

v_call: TRBV27
clone_size: many
j_call: TRBJ2-5
cdr3_length: 16
d_call: TRBD2
cdr3_aa: CASRGTSGGAWETQYF
cdr3_nt: TGTGCCAGCAGAGGGACTAGCGGGGGGGCTTGGGAGACCCAGTACTTC

v_call: TRBV9
clone_size: -
j_call: TRBJ2-3
cdr3_length: 15
d_call: -
cdr3_aa: CASSVGFLGADTQYF
cdr3_nt: TGTGCCAGCAGCGTAGGCTTCCTGGGGGCAGATACGCAGTATTTT

v_call: TRBV4-2
clone_size: few
j_call: TRBJ2-5
cdr3_length: 14
d_call: TRBD2
cdr3_aa: CASSQDWGGETQYF
cdr3_nt: TGTGCCAGCAGCCAAGACTGGGGGGGGGAGACCCAGTACTTC

v_call: TRBV5-1
clone_size: many
j_call: TRBJ2-7
cdr3_length: 12
d_call: -
cdr3_aa: CASSFSSYEQYF
cdr3_nt: TGCGCCAGCAGCTTCAGCTCCTACGAGCAGTACTTC

v_call: TRBV5-5
clone_size: many
j_call: TRBJ2-5
cdr3_length: 17
d_call: TRBD1
cdr3_aa: CASSSQPGQGIGETQYF
cdr3_nt: TGTGCCAGCAGCTCGCAACCGGGACAGGGAATTGGAGAGACCCAGTACTTC

v_call: TRBV5-4
clone_size: -
j_call: TRBJ1-1
cdr3_length: 14
d_call: -
cdr3_aa: CASSQGGQLSEAFF
cdr3_nt: TGTGCCAGCAGCCAAGGGGGGCAGCTTTCTGAAGCTTTCTTT

v_call: TRBV18
clone_size: few
j_call: TRBJ2-2
cdr3_length: 16
d_call: -
cdr3_aa: CASSPFDSANTGELFF
cdr3_nt: TGTGCCAGCTCACCGTTCGACAGCGCGAACACCGGGGAGCTGTTTTTT

v_call: TRBV10-2
clone_size: many
j_call: TRBJ2-7
cdr3_length: 14
d_call: TRBD1
cdr3_aa: CASSPGQALREQYF
cdr3_nt: TGCGCCAGCAGCCCGGGACAGGCTCTTAGGGAGCAGTACTTC

v_call: TRBV7-3
clone_size: many
j_call: TRBJ2-7
cdr3_length: 14
d_call: TRBD1
cdr3_aa: CASSRTGPTYEQYF
cdr3_nt: TGTGCCAGCAGTCGGACAGGGCCCACCTACGAGCAGTACTTC

v_call: TRBV4-1
clone_size: -
j_call: TRBJ2-2
cdr3_length: 15
d_call: TRBD2
cdr3_aa: CASSHGLAGSGELFF
cdr3_nt: TGCGCCAGCAGCCACGGACTAGCGGGGTCCGGGGAGCTGTTTTTT

v_call: TRBV6-2/TRBV6-3
clone_size: many
j_call: TRBJ2-5
cdr3_length: 14
d_call: -
cdr3_aa: CASSPEGGQETQYF
cdr3_nt: TGTGCCAGCAGTCCCGAGGGAGGACAAGAGACCCAGTACTTC

v_call: TRBV12-3/TRBV12-4
clone_size: many
j_call: TRBJ2-5
cdr3_length: 13
d_call: -
cdr3_aa: CASSFVLGETQYF
cdr3_nt: TGTGCCAGCAGTTTCGTCCTGGGAGAGACCCAGTACTTC

v_call: TRBV11-2
clone_size: -
j_call: TRBJ2-5
cdr3_length: 14
d_call: -
cdr3_aa: CASSLSPYRETQYF
cdr3_nt: TGTGCCAGCAGCTTGTCGCCCTATAGAGAGACCCAGTACTTC

v_call: TRBV7-3
clone_size: -
j_call: TRBJ1-6
cdr3_length: 15
d_call: TRBD1
cdr3_aa: CASSFRGGYDSPLHF
cdr3_nt: TGTGCCAGCAGCTTCAGGGGGGGTTACGATTCACCCCTCCACTTT

v_call: TRBV5-1
clone_size: -
j_call: TRBJ2-2
cdr3_length: 14
d_call: -
cdr3_aa: CASSVQGARGELFF
cdr3_nt: TGCGCCAGCAGCGTCCAGGGTGCGCGCGGGGAGCTGTTTTTT

v_call: TRBV29-1
clone_size: many
j_call: TRBJ2-2
cdr3_length: 14
d_call: -
cdr3_aa: CSDRQATNTGELFF
cdr3_nt: TGCAGCGACCGACAGGCAACGAACACCGGGGAGCTGTTTTTT

v_call: TRBV20-1
clone_size: many
j_call: TRBJ2-3
cdr3_length: 14
d_call: -
cdr3_aa: CSAQPAGVTDTQYF
cdr3_nt: TGCAGTGCCCAACCCGCCGGAGTCACAGATACGCAGTATTTT

v_call: TRBV5-1
clone_size: few
j_call: TRBJ1-5
cdr3_length: 14
d_call: -
cdr3_aa: CASSLGGGGQPQHF
cdr3_nt: TGCGCCAGCAGCTTGGGAGGGGGAGGCCAGCCCCAGCATTTT

v_call: TRBV12-3/TRBV12-4
clone_size: few
j_call: TRBJ1-2
cdr3_length: 13
d_call: -
cdr3_aa: CASSLRTANGYTF
cdr3_nt: TGTGCCAGCAGTTTAAGGACAGCTAATGGCTACACCTTC

v_call: TRBV5-1
clone_size: many
j_call: TRBJ2-5
cdr3_length: 15
d_call: TRBD2
cdr3_aa: CASTRPLASQETQYF
cdr3_nt: TGCGCCAGCACCCGCCCACTAGCGAGCCAAGAGACCCAGTACTTC

v_call: TRBV19
clone_size: few
j_call: TRBJ2-1
cdr3_length: 13
d_call: -
cdr3_aa: CASSIRVNNEQFF
cdr3_nt: TGTGCCAGTAGTATCAGGGTTAACAATGAGCAGTTCTTC

v_call: TRBV3-1
clone_size: many
j_call: TRBJ1-5
cdr3_length: 10
d_call: -
cdr3_aa: CASTYQPQHF
cdr3_nt: TGTGCCAGCACATACCAGCCCCAGCATTTT

v_call: TRBV18
clone_size: few
j_call: TRBJ1-2
cdr3_length: 14
d_call: TRBD1
cdr3_aa: CASSSGQGIYGYTF
cdr3_nt: TGTGCCAGCTCTTCGGGACAGGGGATCTATGGCTACACCTTC

v_call: TRBV5-1
clone_size: -
j_call: TRBJ1-1
cdr3_length: 14
d_call: -
cdr3_aa: CASSHPGPDTEAFF
cdr3_nt: TGCGCCAGCAGCCATCCGGGCCCGGACACTGAAGCTTTCTTT

v_call: TRBV20-1
clone_size: -
j_call: TRBJ1-1
cdr3_length: 13
d_call: -
cdr3_aa: CSSSGGIGTEAFF
cdr3_nt: TGCAGTTCTAGCGGAGGGATCGGGACTGAAGCTTTCTTT

v_call: TRBV5-1
clone_size: few
j_call: TRBJ2-3
cdr3_length: 15
d_call: TRBD1
cdr3_aa: CASSPQGVGTDTQYF
cdr3_nt: TGCGCCAGCAGCCCACAGGGGGTCGGCACAGATACGCAGTATTTT

v_call: TRBV12-3/TRBV12-4
clone_size: many
j_call: TRBJ2-5
cdr3_length: 13
d_call: -
cdr3_aa: CASRGGAQETQYF
cdr3_nt: TGTGCCAGCAGGGGGGGGGCCCAAGAGACCCAGTACTTC

v_call: TRBV20-1
clone_size: -
j_call: TRBJ1-3
cdr3_length: 14
d_call: -
cdr3_aa: CSPRGSLSGNTIYF
cdr3_nt: TGCAGCCCCCGCGGGTCCCTCTCTGGAAACACCATATATTTT

v_call: TRBV6-5
clone_size: many
j_call: TRBJ1-5
cdr3_length: 14
d_call: TRBD1
cdr3_aa: CASCLGQGAQPQHF
cdr3_nt: TGTGCCAGCTGTTTAGGGCAGGGGGCCCAGCCCCAGCATTTT

v_call: TRBV27
clone_size: few
j_call: TRBJ2-1
cdr3_length: 13
d_call: TRBD2
cdr3_aa: CASSHGTSNEQFF
cdr3_nt: TGTGCCAGCAGCCACGGGACTAGCAACGAGCAGTTCTTC

v_call: TRBV4-3
clone_size: many
j_call: TRBJ2-3
cdr3_length: 17
d_call: TRBD1
cdr3_aa: CASSQGDRAGRTDTQYF
cdr3_nt: TGCGCCAGCAGCCAAGGGGACAGGGCAGGGAGGACAGATACGCAGTATTTT

v_call: TRBV11-2
clone_size: -
j_call: TRBJ2-1
cdr3_length: 17
d_call: TRBD1
cdr3_aa: CASSTPWGRDRENEQFF
cdr3_nt: TGTGCCAGCAGCACACCCTGGGGCCGGGACAGGGAGAATGAGCAGTTCTTC

v_call: TRBV6-2/TRBV6-3
clone_size: many
j_call: TRBJ2-1
cdr3_length: 12
d_call: -
cdr3_aa: CASRSRDGEQFF
cdr3_nt: TGTGCCAGCCGTTCCCGGGACGGTGAGCAGTTCTTC

v_call: TRBV5-1
clone_size: -
j_call: TRBJ2-5
cdr3_length: 16
d_call: TRBD2
cdr3_aa: CASSWLAGGRQETQYF
cdr3_nt: TGCGCCAGCAGCTGGCTGGCGGGGGGGCGCCAAGAGACCCAGTACTTC

v_call: TRBV30
clone_size: few
j_call: TRBJ1-3
cdr3_length: 15
d_call: -
cdr3_aa: CAWSVAAVGGNTIYF
cdr3_nt: TGTGCCTGGAGTGTAGCGGCCGTCGGTGGAAACACCATATATTTT

v_call: TRBV27
clone_size: many
j_call: TRBJ2-1
cdr3_length: 17
d_call: TRBD2
cdr3_aa: CASSLPRSGGGANEQFF
cdr3_nt: TGTGCCAGCAGTTTACCCCGTAGCGGCGGGGGGGCTAATGAGCAGTTCTTC

v_call: TRBV7-8
clone_size: few
j_call: TRBJ2-3
cdr3_length: 13
d_call: -
cdr3_aa: CASSSSSSRTQYF
cdr3_nt: TGTGCCAGCAGCTCTTCAAGTAGTCGGACGCAGTATTTT

v_call: TRBV5-1
clone_size: many
j_call: TRBJ2-1
cdr3_length: 15
d_call: -
cdr3_aa: CASSLEGSSYNEQFF
cdr3_nt: TGCGCCAGCAGCTTGGAGGGAAGCTCCTACAATGAGCAGTTCTTC

v_call: TRBV2
clone_size: few
j_call: TRBJ1-5
cdr3_length: 16
d_call: -
cdr3_aa: CASRWGGENSNQPQHF
cdr3_nt: TGTGCCAGCAGGTGGGGGGGGGAGAATAGCAATCAGCCCCAGCATTTT

v_call: TRBV5-1
clone_size: many
j_call: TRBJ1-4
cdr3_length: 14
d_call: -
cdr3_aa: CASSLGRTNEKLFF
cdr3_nt: TGCGCCAGCAGCTTGGGTAGAACTAATGAAAAACTGTTTTTT

v_call: TRBV20-1
clone_size: few
j_call: TRBJ2-3
cdr3_length: 17
d_call: -
cdr3_aa: CSARDILGTLSTDTQYF
cdr3_nt: TGCAGTGCTAGAGATATTTTAGGGACTTTGAGCACAGATACGCAGTATTTT

v_call: TRBV13
clone_size: -
j_call: TRBJ1-5
cdr3_length: 16
d_call: -
cdr3_aa: CASSFGGQGSNQPQHF
cdr3_nt: TGTGCCAGCAGCTTTGGGGGGCAGGGGTCGAATCAGCCCCAGCATTTT